The 4 T cell receptor beta chains below were found in one sample sequenced in a study of T cell repertoires in cytomegalovirus infection. MiXCR, applied by TCRdb to the reads, yields one record per CDR3 protein. The sample holds 300,000 to 400,000 distinct CDR3 sequences, 25% to 30% seen once. These receptors have no known antigen. The sequences come from cultured PBMCs, collected from culture after CMV antigen stimulation. These TCRs come from a human donor in good health (CMV status not recorded). Some clones in this sample may be carry-over from other donors' samples.

This clonotype has only a few counts. The chain joins TRBV11-3 to TRBJ2-1; D gene uncertain. This CDR3 has 13 amino acids. V lost 3 bases and J lost 6, with 9 bases in between. The V gene's germline CDR1 is SGHNT and CDR2 YENEEA. CDR3 nucleotides: TGTGCCAGCAGCTTGGGATCTAGCAATGAGCAGTTCTTC. Amino acid sequence: CASSLGSSNEQFF.

This chain joins TRBV12-3 or TRBV12-4 and TRBJ1-5; 7 positions match TRBD1. CDR3 length: 15 residues. Trimming cost V 4 bases and J 7 bases; bases outside gene matches: 10. CDR3 residues: CASSSGGEGGQPQHF. The CDR3 DNA reads as TGTGCCAGCAGTTCAGGGGGAGAGGGAGGACAGCCCCAGCATTTT.

The chain carries TRBV12-3 or TRBV12-4 and TRBJ2-3; a possible D gene is TRBD1 (5 bases). The ends were cut back, 6 bases at V and 0 bases at J, with 16 bases in the middle. The CDR3 sequence is 16 residues long. The CDR3 here is CASRVRWAGSTDTQYF. The CDR3 DNA is TGTGCCAGCAGAGTCCGATGGGCAGGGAGCACAGATACGCAGTATTTT.

Many counts were recorded for this clonotype. This rearrangement joins TRBV7-8 to TRBJ1-2; D is undetermined. The germline V gene has CDR1 SGHVS and CDR2 FQNEAQ. Between the trimmed V and J ends, which lost 5 bases and 0 bases, there was a span of 19 bases. This CDR3 contains 17 residues. The CDR3 loop is CASSPISTISANYGYTF. Written as DNA, the CDR3 is TGTGCCAGCAGCCCAATCTCGACGATTTCCGCTAACTATGGCTACACCTTC.